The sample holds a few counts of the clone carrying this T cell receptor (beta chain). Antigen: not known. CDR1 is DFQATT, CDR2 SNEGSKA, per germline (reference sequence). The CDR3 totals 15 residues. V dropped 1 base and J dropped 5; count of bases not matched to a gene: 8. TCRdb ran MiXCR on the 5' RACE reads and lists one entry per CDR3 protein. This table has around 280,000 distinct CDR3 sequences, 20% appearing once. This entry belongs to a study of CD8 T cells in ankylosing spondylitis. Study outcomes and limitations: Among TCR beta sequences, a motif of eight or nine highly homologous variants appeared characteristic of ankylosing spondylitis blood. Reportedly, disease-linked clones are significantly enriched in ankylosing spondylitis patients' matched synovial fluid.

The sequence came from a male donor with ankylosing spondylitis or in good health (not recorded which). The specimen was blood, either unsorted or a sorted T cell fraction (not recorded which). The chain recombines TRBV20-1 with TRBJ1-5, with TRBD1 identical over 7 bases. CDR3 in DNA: TGCAGTGCTAGAGCCGCGGGGACAGAGTATCAGCCCCAGCATTTT. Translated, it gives CSARAAGTEYQPQHF.